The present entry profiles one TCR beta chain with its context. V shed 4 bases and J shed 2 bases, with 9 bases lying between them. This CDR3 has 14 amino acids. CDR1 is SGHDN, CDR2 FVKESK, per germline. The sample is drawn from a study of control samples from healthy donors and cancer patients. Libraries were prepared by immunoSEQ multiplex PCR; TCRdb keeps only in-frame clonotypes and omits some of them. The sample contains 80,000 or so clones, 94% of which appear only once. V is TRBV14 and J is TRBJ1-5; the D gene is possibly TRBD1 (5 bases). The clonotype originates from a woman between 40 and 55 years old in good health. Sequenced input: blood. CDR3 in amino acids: CASSPLGGNQPQHF. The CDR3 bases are TGTGCCAGCAGCCCATTGGGGGGCAATCAGCCCCAGCATTTT.